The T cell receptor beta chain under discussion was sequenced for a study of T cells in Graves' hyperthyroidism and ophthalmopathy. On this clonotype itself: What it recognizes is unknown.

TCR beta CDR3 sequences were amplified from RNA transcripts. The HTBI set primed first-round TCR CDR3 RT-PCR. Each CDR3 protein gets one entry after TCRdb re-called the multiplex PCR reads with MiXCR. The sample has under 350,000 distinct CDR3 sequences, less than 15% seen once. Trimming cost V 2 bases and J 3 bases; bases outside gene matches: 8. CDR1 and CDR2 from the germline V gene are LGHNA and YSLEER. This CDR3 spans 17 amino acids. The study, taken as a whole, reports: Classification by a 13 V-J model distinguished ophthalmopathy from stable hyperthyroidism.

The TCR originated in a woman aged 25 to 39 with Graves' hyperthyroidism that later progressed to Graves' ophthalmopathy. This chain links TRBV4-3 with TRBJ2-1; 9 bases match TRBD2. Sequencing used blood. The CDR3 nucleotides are TGCGCCAGCAGCCAAACACTAGCGGGCGGATTCTACAATGAGCAGTTCTTC. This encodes CASSQTLAGGFYNEQFF.